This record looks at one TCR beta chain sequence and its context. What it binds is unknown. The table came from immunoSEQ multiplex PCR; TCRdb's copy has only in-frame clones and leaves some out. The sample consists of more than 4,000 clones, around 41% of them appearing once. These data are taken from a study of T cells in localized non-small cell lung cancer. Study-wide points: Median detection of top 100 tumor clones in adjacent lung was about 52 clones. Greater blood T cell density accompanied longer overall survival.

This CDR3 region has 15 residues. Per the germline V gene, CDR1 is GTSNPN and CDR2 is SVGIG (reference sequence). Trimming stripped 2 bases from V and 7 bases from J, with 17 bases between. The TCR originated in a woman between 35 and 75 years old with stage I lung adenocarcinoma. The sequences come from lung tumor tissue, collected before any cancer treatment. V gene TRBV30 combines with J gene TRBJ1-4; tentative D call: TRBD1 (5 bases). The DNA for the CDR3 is TGTGCCTGGAGTCGGATGGCCAGGGATGGTGAAAAACTGTTTTTT. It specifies CAWSRMARDGEKLFF.